A single sample gave rise to the 24 T cell receptor beta chains below, sequenced in a study of long-term antiretroviral therapy in people with HIV. Running of the v3.0 immunoSEQ assay took place at survey level. Generated by immunoSEQ multiplex PCR, the TCRdb table keeps only in-frame clones and is missing some. Found here are roughly 30,000 clones, about 94% of them singletons; the top ten hold approximately 6.8%. Sequencing used unsorted PBMCs, obtained about 6.7 years after starting antiretroviral therapy. These receptors came from a woman in her thirties or forties with HIV.

J is TRBJ1-1 and V is TRBV27; TRBD1 might be the D (5 bases). Trimming removed 5 bases at V and 3 bases at J, with 13 bases between. The CDR3 totals 14 residues. Germline loops: CDR1 MNHEY, CDR2 SMNVEV (reference sequence). The CDR3 DNA is TGTGCCAGCAGTCCGTCGACAGCTTACACTGAAGCTTTCTTT. Encoded protein: CASSPSTAYTEAFF.

J is TRBJ2-3 and V is TRBV30, with a possible D match to TRBD2 (6 bases). Germline V gene sequence: CDR1 GTSNPN, CDR2 SVGIG (reference sequence). V lost 2 bases and J 2 bases, leaving 14 bases between the germline ends. This CDR3 has 15 residues. The CDR3 DNA is TGTGCCTGGAGTCCCACTGGCGGGAACACAGATACGCAGTATTTT. This codes for CAWSPTGGNTDTQYF.

The count of this clone is one. V gene TRBV11-1 combines with J gene TRBJ2-7; possibly TRBD1 or TRBD2 for D (5 bases each). Trimming removed 1 base from V and 3 bases from J, with 13 bases in between. This CDR3 contains 15 residues. Per germline, CDR1 SGHAT and CDR2 FQDESV (reference sequence). DNA for the CDR3: TGTGCCAGCAGCTTAGGGCAGGGAGCCTACTACGAGCAGTACTTC. It specifies CASSLGQGAYYEQYF.

This clone has just a few counts. The chain employs TRBV7-2 and TRBJ2-4; the D gene is possibly TRBD2 (7 bases). Germline V CDR1 and CDR2: SGHTA, FQGNSA. This CDR3 has 14 residues. The V and J ends lost 8 bases and 7 bases respectively, with 18 bases between them. The CDR3 DNA follows: TGTGCCAGCCGGTCACCCGGGGGGCCCAACATTCAGTACTTC. Protein product: CASRSPGGPNIQYF.

The V and J genes are TRBV18 and TRBJ1-2, with D possibly TRBD1 on 6 matching bases. V shed 8 bases and J shed 2 bases, with 12 bases lying between them. The CDR3 consists of 13 residues. Germline V lookup: CDR1 KGHSH, CDR2 LQKENI. In DNA form, the CDR3 reads TGTGCCAGCACCCAAACAGGGAACTATGGCTACACCTTC. Amino acids: CASTQTGNYGYTF.

The V and J genes are TRBV2 and TRBJ2-5; a possible D gene is TRBD1 (6 bases). TRBJ2-7 matches the DNA end more closely, so the J call is doubtful. Germline loops: CDR1 SNHLY, CDR2 FYNNEI. This CDR3 has 12 amino acids. The CDR3 DNA follows: TGTGCCAGCAAAGGGACACAATACGAGCAGTACTTC. Amino acid sequence: CASKGTQYEQYF.

J is TRBJ2-5 and V is TRBV5-4, with 8 nucleotides matching TRBD2. J lost 5 bases, V lost 3 bases, and 9 bases had no gene match. The CDR3 is made up of 15 amino acids. In germline, CDR1 is SGHNT, CDR2 YYREEE (reference sequence). CDR3 residues: CASSSVAGLRETQYF. DNA for the CDR3: TGTGCCAGCAGCTCAGTAGCGGGGTTACGGGAGACCCAGTACTTC.

This chain links TRBV6-5 with TRBJ1-1, with D perhaps TRBD1 (5 bases). Germline assignment: CDR1 MNHEY and CDR2 SVGAGI. The germline V and J ends were trimmed by 2 bases and 6 bases, with 10 bases remaining between them. The CDR3 is made up of 13 amino acids. CDR3 sequence reads: CASSYRDSAEAFF. Written as DNA, the CDR3 is TGTGCCAGCAGTTACCGAGACAGCGCTGAAGCTTTCTTT.

The chain combines TRBV4-3 with TRBJ2-2; D gene unclear. The CDR3 sequence is 12 residues long. Trimming left V 4 bases short and J 9 bases short, with 9 bases between. The germline gives CDR1 LGHNA, CDR2 YSLEER. CDR3 sequence (DNA): TGCGCCAGCAGCCGGTCAGCCAGGGAGCTGTTTTTT. This codes for CASSRSARELFF.

Here the CDR3 DNA reads TGTGCCAGCTCACCAAAATCGGACAGTAACACTGAAGCTTTCTTT. Protein product: CASSPKSDSNTEAFF. This chain uses TRBV18 with TRBJ1-1, with D possibly matching TRBD1 (6 bases). The CDR3 totals 15 residues. V lost 2 bases and J 2 bases, leaving 12 bases between the germline ends. Per germline, CDR1 KGHSH and CDR2 LQKENI.

This chain joins TRBV11-1 and TRBJ2-3; 11 bases line up with TRBD2. The CDR3 sequence is 16 residues long. Germline lookup yields CDR1 SGHAT and CDR2 FQDESV (reference sequence). V lost 5 bases, J lost 5 bases, and 9 bases stayed unmatched. The CDR3 DNA follows: TGTGCCAGCAGCCGAGTTAGCGGGGGGGCCGTAGATACGCAGTATTTT. Protein product: CASSRVSGGAVDTQYF. Using reference TRBV11-1 and TRBJ2-3 for the parts outside the CDR3, the full variable domain is EAEVAQSPRYKITEKSQAVAFWCDPISGHATLYWYRQILGQGPELLVQFQDESVVDDSQLPKDRFSAERLKGVDSTLKIQPAELGDSAMYLCASSRVSGGAVDTQYFGPGTRLTVL.

The chain carries TRBV7-2 and TRBJ2-5; D is undetermined. CDR1 and CDR2 (germline): SGHTA, FQGNSA. The V gene lost 6 bases and the J gene lost 2 bases, with 16 bases spanning the gap. There are 15 residues in the CDR3. CDR3 amino acids: CASSLRSTSQETQYF. As DNA, the CDR3 is TGTGCCAGCAGTCTTAGATCGACCAGTCAAGAGACCCAGTACTTC. The full variable domain, rest sourced from reference TRBV7-2 and TRBJ2-5, is GAGVSQSPSNKVTEKGKDVELRCDPISGHTALYWYRQSLGQGLEFLIYFQGNSAPDKSGLPSDRFSAERTGGSVSTLTIQRTQQEDSAVYLCASSLRSTSQETQYFGPGTRLLVL.

V and J are TRBV5-1 and TRBJ2-5; D may be TRBD2 (5 bases). The CDR3 sequence is 14 residues long. V was trimmed by 0 bases and J by 4 bases, leaving 10 bases between them. The germline gives CDR1 SGHRS, CDR2 YFSETQ. CDR3 DNA: TGCGCCAGCAGCTTGGCGGCCGGGATAGAGACCCAGTACTTC. Residues: CASSLAAGIETQYF.

The rearrangement links TRBV30 to TRBJ1-6, with 8 bases that match TRBD1. Unmatched junction bases numbered 5, after V lost 5 bases and J lost 14 bases. Per germline, CDR1 GTSNPN and CDR2 SVGIG (reference sequence). The CDR3 runs 11 residues. The CDR3 DNA follows: TGTGCCTGGGGACAGGGTTCGACCCTCCACTTT. Amino acid sequence: CAWGQGSTLHF.

The chain uses TRBV4-1 and TRBJ2-1; 8 positions agree with TRBD1. Per the germline V gene, CDR1 is MGHRA and CDR2 is YSYEKL. V dropped 2 bases and J dropped 2; count of bases not matched to a gene: 5. The length of the CDR3 is 16 residues. The CDR3 is CASSQRKDRAYNEQFF. Written as DNA, the CDR3 is TGCGCCAGCAGCCAACGGAAGGACAGGGCCTACAATGAGCAGTTCTTC.

This chain joins TRBV30 and TRBJ2-2; D may be TRBD2 (6 bases). The germline V gene encodes CDR1 GTSNPN and CDR2 SVGIG (reference sequence). The CDR3 sequence is 14 residues long. With 8 bases removed from V and 4 bases from J, the gap between germline ends came to 17 bases. The CDR3 loop reads CAHDGTSITGELFF. DNA of the CDR3: TGTGCCCACGACGGGACTTCAATCACCGGGGAGCTGTTTTTT.

The chain is built from TRBV7-9 and TRBJ1-1; D is ambiguous. There are 17 residues in the CDR3. Germline V CDR1 and CDR2: SEHNR, FQNEAQ (reference sequence). V was clipped by 5 bases and J by 1 base, with 20 bases between them. CDR3 loop: CASSPGRSLLGNTEAFF. DNA for the CDR3: TGTGCCAGCAGCCCTGGGAGGTCCCTTCTGGGGAACACTGAAGCTTTCTTT.

The V and J genes are TRBV2 and TRBJ2-1; D remains ambiguous. Germline CDR1 is SNHLY and CDR2 is FYNNEI. V was pared by 5 bases and J by 5 bases, with 4 bases between. The CDR3 covers 11 residues. CDR3 in DNA: TGTGCCAGCAGTCGGGACAATGAGCAGTTCTTC. This translates into CASSRDNEQFF.

The V gene is TRBV6-1, the J gene TRBJ2-3; the D gene could be TRBD1 or TRBD2 (6 bases each). The CDR3 loop spans 15 amino acids. Germline V CDR1 and CDR2: MNHNS, SASEGT. Trimming stripped 7 bases from V and 3 bases from J, with 17 bases between. The DNA for the CDR3 is TGTGCCAGCATCGAAGGGGGGATCGGGACAGATACGCAGTATTTT. It is translated as CASIEGGIGTDTQYF.

J is TRBJ1-5 and V is TRBV5-6; no firm D call. Germline V CDR1 and CDR2: SGHDT, YYEEEE. Trimming stripped 4 bases from V and 2 bases from J, with 13 bases between. The CDR3 totals 15 residues. The CDR3 coding sequence is TGTGCCAGCAGCACCCGACATACTGGCAATCAGCCCCAGCATTTT. Its translation: CASSTRHTGNQPQHF.

In this sample, this clone turned up a few times. The gene calls are TRBV12-5 and TRBJ2-5; TRBD2 is a possible D gene (5 bases). From germline, CDR1 is LGHNT and CDR2 FRNRAP. V lost 1 base and J lost 2, with 20 bases in between. The CDR3 consists of 18 residues. The CDR3 reads CASGLATSGWGAQETQYF. The DNA of the CDR3 is TGTGCTAGTGGTTTGGCAACCTCCGGATGGGGAGCACAAGAGACCCAGTACTTC.

This chain links TRBV4-1 with TRBJ1-3, with D possibly TRBD1 on 5 matching bases. The CDR3 loop spans 16 amino acids. The germline V and J ends were trimmed by 4 bases and 0 bases, with 13 bases remaining between them. In germline, CDR1 is MGHRA, CDR2 YSYEKL. The CDR3 nucleotides read TGCGCCAGCAGCCCGCAACAGGCCTACTCTGGAAACACCATATATTTT. Its translation is CASSPQQAYSGNTIYF.

The chain combines TRBV28 with TRBJ1-1; the match to TRBD1 covers 7 bases. Germline loops: CDR1 MDHEN, CDR2 SYDVKM. This CDR3 has 12 amino acids. V was clipped by 2 bases and J by 10 bases; unmatched bases: 4. The CDR3 sequence is CASSLGRGRAFF. The CDR3 DNA is TGTGCCAGCAGTTTAGGGAGGGGGCGAGCTTTCTTT.

This clone was picked up a small number of times. This rearrangement joins TRBV6-5 to TRBJ1-2, with TRBD1 matching 8 bases. The germline V gene has CDR1 MNHEY and CDR2 SVGAGI. The CDR3 has 14 residues. V shed 2 bases, J shed 4 bases, and the junction held 3 bases outside the gene matches. The CDR3 region is CASSYQTGGYGYTF. DNA for the CDR3: TGTGCCAGCAGTTACCAAACAGGGGGCTATGGCTACACCTTC.